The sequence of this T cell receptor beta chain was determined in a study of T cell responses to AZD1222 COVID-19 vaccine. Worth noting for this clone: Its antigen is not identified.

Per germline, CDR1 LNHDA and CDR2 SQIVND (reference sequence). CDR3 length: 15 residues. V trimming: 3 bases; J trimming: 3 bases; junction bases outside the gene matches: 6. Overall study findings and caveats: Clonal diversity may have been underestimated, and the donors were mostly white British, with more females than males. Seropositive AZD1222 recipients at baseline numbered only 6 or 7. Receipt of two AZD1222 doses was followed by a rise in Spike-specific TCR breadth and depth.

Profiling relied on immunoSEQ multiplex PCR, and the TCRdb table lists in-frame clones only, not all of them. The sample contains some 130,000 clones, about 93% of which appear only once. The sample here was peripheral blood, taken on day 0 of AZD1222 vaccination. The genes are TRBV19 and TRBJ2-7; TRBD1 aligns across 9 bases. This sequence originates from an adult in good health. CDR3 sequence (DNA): TGTGCCAGTAGTATGTCTGGGGGACAGGGCTACGAGCAGTACTTC. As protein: CASSMSGGQGYEQYF.